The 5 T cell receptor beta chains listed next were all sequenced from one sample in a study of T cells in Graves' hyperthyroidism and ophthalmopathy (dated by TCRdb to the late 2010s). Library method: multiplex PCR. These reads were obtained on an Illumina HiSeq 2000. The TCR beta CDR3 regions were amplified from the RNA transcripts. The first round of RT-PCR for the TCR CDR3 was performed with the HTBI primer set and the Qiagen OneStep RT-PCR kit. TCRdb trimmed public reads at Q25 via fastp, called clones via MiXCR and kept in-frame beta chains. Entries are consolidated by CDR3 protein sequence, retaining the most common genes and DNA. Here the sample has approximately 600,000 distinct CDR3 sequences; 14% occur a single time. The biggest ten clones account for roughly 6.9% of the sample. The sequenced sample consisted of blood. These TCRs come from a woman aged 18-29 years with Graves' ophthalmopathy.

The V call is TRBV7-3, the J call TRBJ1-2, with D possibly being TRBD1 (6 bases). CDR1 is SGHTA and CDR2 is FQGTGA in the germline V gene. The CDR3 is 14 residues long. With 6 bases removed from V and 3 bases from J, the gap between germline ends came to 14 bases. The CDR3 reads CASSMGAEDYGYTF. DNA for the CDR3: TGTGCCAGCAGTATGGGGGCAGAAGACTATGGCTACACCTTC. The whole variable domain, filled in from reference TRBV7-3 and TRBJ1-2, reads GAGVSQTPSNKVTEKGKYVELRCDPISGHTALYWYRQSLGQGPEFLIYFQGTGAADDSGLPNDRFFAVRPEGSVSTLKIQRTERGDSAVYLCASSMGAEDYGYTFGSGTRLTVV.

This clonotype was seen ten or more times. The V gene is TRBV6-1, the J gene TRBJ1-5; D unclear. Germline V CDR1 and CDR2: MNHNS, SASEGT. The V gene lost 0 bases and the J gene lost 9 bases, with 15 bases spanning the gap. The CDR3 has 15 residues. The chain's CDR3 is CASSEADRFRPPQHF. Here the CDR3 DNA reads TGTGCCAGCAGTGAAGCGGACCGGTTTAGGCCGCCCCAGCATTTT.

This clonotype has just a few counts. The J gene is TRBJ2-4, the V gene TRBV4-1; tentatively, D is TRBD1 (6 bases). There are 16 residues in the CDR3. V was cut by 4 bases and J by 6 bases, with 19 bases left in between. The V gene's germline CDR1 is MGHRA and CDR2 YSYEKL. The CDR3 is CASSPYPQGARNIQYF. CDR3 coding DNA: TGCGCCAGCAGCCCCTACCCACAGGGCGCGAGAAACATTCAGTACTTC.

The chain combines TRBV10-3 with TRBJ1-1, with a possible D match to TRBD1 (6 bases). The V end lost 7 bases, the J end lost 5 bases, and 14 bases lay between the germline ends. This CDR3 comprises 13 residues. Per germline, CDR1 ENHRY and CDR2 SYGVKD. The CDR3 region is CAIKGQTKTEAFF. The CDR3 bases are TGTGCCATCAAAGGACAGACGAAGACTGAAGCTTTCTTT.

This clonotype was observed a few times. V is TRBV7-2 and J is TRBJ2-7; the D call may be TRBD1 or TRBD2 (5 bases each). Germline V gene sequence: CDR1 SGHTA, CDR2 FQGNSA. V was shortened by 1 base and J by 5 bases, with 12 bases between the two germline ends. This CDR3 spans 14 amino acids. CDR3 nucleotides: TGTGCCAGCAGCTTAGGTGGGGGAACAGACGAGCAGTACTTC. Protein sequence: CASSLGGGTDEQYF.